These 20 T cell receptor beta chains originate from one sample sequenced in a study of blood T cell repertoires in COVID-19. TCRdb keeps only in-frame clones here, not all; method: immunoSEQ multiplex PCR. This sample yields around 310,000 clones, of which just under 90% are seen a single time; about 8.4% belongs to the top ten. The sequencing sample was made of PBMCs or T cells enriched from blood (not recorded which). The receptors derive from a woman aged 25 to 45 who had recovered from COVID-19.

The chain employs TRBV30 and TRBJ2-7, with D possibly TRBD1 on 6 matching bases. V shed 7 bases and J shed 4 bases, with 11 bases lying between them. CDR1 is GTSNPN and CDR2 is SVGIG in the germline V gene (reference sequence). The CDR3 runs to 11 residues. The CDR3 is CASVGAYEQYF. The CDR3 bases are TGTGCCTCGGTGGGGGCTTACGAGCAGTACTTC.

This clone was recorded a few times. V usage is TRBV6-5 and J usage is TRBJ1-2; a weak D match, TRBD1 (6 bases). The CDR3 length is 14 residues. V lost 10 bases and J lost 8, with 23 bases in between. In germline, CDR1 is MNHEY, CDR2 SVGAGI. CDR3 in amino acids: CATSVGRQDTGYTF. Here the CDR3 DNA reads TGTGCCACCTCCGTTGGAAGACAGGATACGGGCTACACCTTC.

V is TRBV5-5 and J is TRBJ2-2, with a tentative D call TRBD2 (5 bases). The CDR3 is made up of 17 amino acids. The germline V gene encodes CDR1 SGHKS and CDR2 YYEKEE (reference sequence). V was shortened by 4 bases and J by 4 bases, with 20 bases between the two germline ends. The CDR3 reads CASSPATGWLGTGELFF. The CDR3 nucleotides are TGTGCCAGCAGCCCGGCGACGGGGTGGCTGGGCACCGGGGAGCTGTTTTTT.

The chain employs TRBV28 and TRBJ2-3; TRBD2 matches at 8 bases. CDR3 size: 14 residues. V was pared by 2 bases and J by 4 bases, with 2 bases of the junction left unmatched. The germline CDR1 and CDR2 sequences are MDHEN and SYDVKM. CDR3 sequence: CASSLGLAADTQYF. The DNA for the CDR3 is TGTGCCAGCAGTTTAGGACTAGCCGCAGATACGCAGTATTTT.

The J gene is TRBJ2-2, the V gene TRBV9; 12 nucleotides align to TRBD2. Trimming removed 0 bases from V and 7 bases from J; junction bases left unmatched: 7. This CDR3 region has 17 residues. Looked up from germline, CDR1 is SGDLS and CDR2 is YYNGEE. DNA of the CDR3: TGTGCCAGCAGCGTAGGGACTAGCGGGACCCTGGGCGGGGAGCTGTTTTTT. Translating it yields CASSVGTSGTLGGELFF.

V and J are TRBV19 and TRBJ1-1; 8 positions agree with TRBD1. Germline-derived CDR1 and CDR2 are LNHDA and SQIVND (reference sequence). Trimming cost V 5 bases and J 7 bases; bases outside gene matches: 6. The CDR3 covers 13 residues. The CDR3 DNA reads TGTGCCAGTAGTGGACAGGGCCAGGGTGAAGCTTTCTTT. Encoded protein: CASSGQGQGEAFF. The variable domain in full, with the rest retrieved from reference TRBV19 and TRBJ1-1, is DGGITQSPKYLFRKEGQNVTLSCEQNLNHDAMYWYRQDPGQGLRLIYYSQIVNDFQKGDIAEGYSVSREKKESFPLTVTSAQKNPTAFYLCASSGQGQGEAFFGQGTRLTVV.

V and J are TRBV19 and TRBJ2-6; 8 positions match TRBD2. From germline, CDR1 is LNHDA and CDR2 SQIVND (reference sequence). V trimming: 5 bases; J trimming: 3 bases; junction bases outside the gene matches: 9. The CDR3 is made up of 17 amino acids. The CDR3 nucleotides are TGTGCCAGTAGTCTGGGACTAGTACGGGTTGGGGCCAACGTCCTGACTTTC. It encodes CASSLGLVRVGANVLTF.

The rearrangement joins TRBV20-1 to TRBJ1-1, with D possibly TRBD1 on 6 matching bases. The length of the CDR3 is 13 residues. The V end was cut by 3 bases, the J end by 1 base, with 9 bases between. Germline loops: CDR1 DFQATT, CDR2 SNEGSKA (reference sequence). The CDR3 protein is CSASRGQNTEAFF. CDR3 nucleotide sequence: TGCAGTGCTAGTAGGGGACAGAACACTGAAGCTTTCTTT.

This chain joins TRBV5-1 and TRBJ2-3; TRBD2 aligns across 10 bases. The CDR3 is made up of 16 amino acids. Trimming cost V 3 bases and J 3 bases; bases outside gene matches: 7. Germline CDR1 reads SGHRS; CDR2 reads YFSETQ. The CDR3 region is CASSSPSGRGTDTQYF. The CDR3 DNA follows: TGCGCCAGCAGCTCCCCTAGCGGGAGAGGAACAGATACGCAGTATTTT.

V gene TRBV29-1 combines with J gene TRBJ2-3, with TRBD1 identical over 7 bases. After removal of 4 bases from V and 6 bases from J, the junction contained 10 bases not matched to a gene. The CDR3 covers 14 residues. Germline CDR1 reads SQVTM; CDR2 reads ANQGSEA. DNA of the CDR3: TGCAGCGTTGGCCGGACAGGCGGCGGGGATACGCAGTATTTT. Amino acid sequence: CSVGRTGGGDTQYF.

In this sample, this clone turned up once. J is TRBJ1-5 and V is TRBV12-3 or TRBV12-4; D gene unclear. Trimming removed 6 bases at V and 0 bases at J, with 3 bases between. This CDR3 contains 12 residues. The CDR3 loop is CASSYSNQPQHF. The DNA for the CDR3 is TGTGCCAGCAGCTATAGCAATCAGCCCCAGCATTTT.

The CDR3: CASSQNVGGTGELFF. In nucleotides, the CDR3 is TGCGCCAGCAGCCAAAATGTGGGAGGAACCGGGGAGCTGTTTTTT. The rearrangement uses TRBV4-3 and TRBJ2-2; a possible D gene is TRBD2 (6 bases). Germline V gene lookup returns CDR1 LGHNA and CDR2 YSLEER. This CDR3 is 15 amino acids long. V was cut by 2 bases and J by 5 bases, with 12 bases left in between.

The chain carries TRBV25-1 and TRBJ2-3; 9 positions match TRBD1. In germline, CDR1 is MGHDK, CDR2 SYGVNS. Trimming took 4 bases from V and 3 from J; bases not matched to a gene: 14. This CDR3 contains 18 residues. In nucleotides, the CDR3 is TGTGCCAGCAGTGCTGTCCCGGGACAGGGTGGAAGAACAGATACGCAGTATTTT. Translation gives CASSAVPGQGGRTDTQYF.

This chain joins TRBV5-1 and TRBJ1-4, with 7 bases lining up with TRBD1. The CDR3 loop spans 14 amino acids. The germline gives CDR1 SGHRS, CDR2 YFSETQ. J was trimmed by 8 bases and V by 0 bases; bases with no gene match: 4. Written as DNA, the CDR3 is TGCGCCAGCAGCTTGGTAGGGGGCCCCGAAAAACTGTTTTTT. Translation gives CASSLVGGPEKLFF. Looking up the rest from reference TRBV5-1 and TRBJ1-4 gives the full variable domain: KAGVTQTPRYLIKTRGQQVTLSCSPISGHRSVSWYQQTPGQGLQFLFEYFSETQRNKGNFPGRFSGRQFSNSRSEMNVSTLELGDSALYLCASSLVGGPEKLFFGSGTQLSVL.

The CDR3 DNA reads TGCGCCAGCAGCCAAGACCCCGGAAGGCAGGGTCTCTACGACGAGCAGTACTTC. Amino acids: CASSQDPGRQGLYDEQYF. This chain links TRBV4-3 with TRBJ2-7, with D possibly matching TRBD1 (5 bases). The V gene lost 0 bases and the J gene lost 5 bases, with 23 bases spanning the gap. The germline gives CDR1 LGHNA, CDR2 YSLEER. The CDR3 extends over 18 amino acids.

This chain links TRBV18 with TRBJ1-3; D unclear. CDR3 size: 16 residues. Per the germline V gene, CDR1 is KGHSH and CDR2 is LQKENI. V shed 2 bases and J shed 2 bases, with 13 bases lying between them. The CDR3 here is CASSPGEGSAGNTIYF. As DNA, the CDR3 is TGTGCCAGCTCACCAGGTGAGGGCTCGGCTGGAAACACCATATATTTT.

The gene calls are TRBV27 and TRBJ1-4, with 7 bases that match TRBD1. V lost 5 bases and J lost 6; bases outside the gene matches: 9. The CDR3 length is 15 residues. Germline CDR1 and CDR2: MNHEY and SMNVEV (reference sequence). CDR3 residues: CASSPSTGFDEKLFF. CDR3 DNA sequence: TGTGCCAGCAGTCCCTCGACAGGGTTTGATGAAAAACTGTTTTTT.

In this sample, this clone turned up once. J is TRBJ2-3 and V is TRBV4-3; TRBD2 aligns across 7 bases. CDR1 is LGHNA and CDR2 is YSLEER in the germline V gene. The CDR3 is 17 amino acids. V lost 4 bases to trimming and J lost 5 bases; unmatched junction nucleotides: 15. The CDR3 sequence: CASSRLTPTSFGDTQYF. The CDR3 DNA reads as TGCGCCAGCAGCCGCCTCACCCCGACTAGCTTTGGAGATACGCAGTATTTT.

The chain is built from TRBV3-1 (or the pseudogene TRBV3-2) and TRBJ2-1; D is ambiguous. Between the trimmed V and J ends, which lost 2 bases and 2 bases, there was a span of 10 bases. The CDR3 sequence is 15 residues long. Germline CDR1 is LGHDT and CDR2 is YNNKEL (reference sequence). CDR3 region: CASSQMSPTYNEQFF. CDR3 in DNA: TGTGCCAGCAGCCAAATGAGCCCTACCTACAATGAGCAGTTCTTC.

This rearrangement joins TRBV5-1 to TRBJ1-2, with TRBD1 identical over 9 bases. The CDR3 sequence is 15 residues long. Germline-derived CDR1 and CDR2 are SGHRS and YFSETQ. Unmatched junction bases numbered 11, after V lost 4 bases and J lost 7 bases. The CDR3 DNA is TGCGCCAGCAGCCTCCGGGACAGGGATTCTACTGGCTACACCTTC. Translated: CASSLRDRDSTGYTF.